These 22 T cell receptor beta chains were sequenced from one sample in a study of control samples from healthy donors and cancer patients. Method: immunoSEQ multiplex PCR; TCRdb's copy keeps in-frame clones and lacks some. The data hold about 120,000 clones, with 70% to 90% observed a single time. The sample consisted of blood. These receptors originate from a man aged 50-59 years in good health.

This chain joins TRBV5-6 and TRBJ2-7; no firm D call. V shed 0 bases and J shed 7 bases, with 8 bases lying between them. Germline-derived CDR1 and CDR2 are SGHDT and YYEEEE. The CDR3 has 12 residues. The CDR3 loop is CASSLDVREQYF. Written as DNA, the CDR3 is TGTGCCAGCAGCTTGGATGTCCGGGAGCAGTACTTC. The complete variable domain, with remaining parts taken from reference TRBV5-6 and TRBJ2-7, reads DAGVTQSPTHLIKTRGQQVTLRCSPKSGHDTVSWYQQALGQGPQFIFQYYEEEERQRGNFPDRFSGHQFPNYSSELNVNALLLGDSALYLCASSLDVREQYFGPGTRLTVT.

The DNA for the CDR3 is TGTGCCAGTAGTATTGGGACGCTCGAGCAGTACTTC. Translated: CASSIGTLEQYF. V is TRBV19 and J is TRBJ2-7; D is tentatively TRBD1 or TRBD2 (5 bases each). The CDR3 has 12 amino acids. V lost 3 bases and J 6 bases, leaving 9 bases between the germline ends. CDR1 is LNHDA and CDR2 is SQIVND in the germline V gene (reference sequence).

The rearrangement joins TRBV23-1 to TRBJ1-1; 9 bases line up with TRBD1. TRBV23-1 is an open reading frame, and its role is uncertain. V was clipped by 5 bases and J by 1 base; unmatched bases: 5. The CDR3 has 15 amino acids. CDR3 loop: CASSGHRGRNTEAFF. CDR3 in DNA: TGCGCCAGCAGTGGACACAGGGGGCGGAACACTGAAGCTTTCTTT.

V usage is TRBV25-1 and J usage is TRBJ1-5; TRBD1 matches 12 bases. The CDR3 totals 14 residues. Germline V gene data show CDR1 as MGHDK and CDR2 as SYGVNS. J lost 8 bases, V lost 4 bases, and 3 bases had no gene match. The CDR3 DNA follows: TGTGCCAGCAGTGTGGGACAGGGGGCTGAGCCCCAGCATTTT. It yields the protein CASSVGQGAEPQHF. The full variable domain, rest sourced from reference TRBV25-1 and TRBJ1-5, is EADIYQTPRYLVIGTGKKITLECSQTMGHDKMYWYQQDPGMELHLIHYSYGVNSTEKGDLSSESTVSRIRTEHFPLTLESARPSHTSQYLCASSVGQGAEPQHFGDGTRLSIL.

This chain connects TRBV12-3 or TRBV12-4 to TRBJ1-1, with 7 bases identical to TRBD1. The CDR3 loop spans 12 amino acids. Trimming cost V 1 base and J 11 bases; bases outside gene matches: 4. CDR3 in DNA: TGTGCCAGCAGTTTAGAAGGGGGCGCCGCTTTCTTT. Translation: CASSLEGGAAFF.

The gene calls are TRBV27 and TRBJ1-2; D uncertain. Trimming removed 11 bases at V and 2 bases at J, with 18 bases between. Germline V gene data show CDR1 as MNHEY and CDR2 as SMNVEV (reference sequence). This CDR3 contains 14 residues. In DNA form, the CDR3 reads TGTGCCGTCGCAATCCCACCCAGCAACTATGGCTACACCTTC. As protein: CAVAIPPSNYGYTF.

The V and J genes are TRBV5-4 and TRBJ2-5, with 7 bases fitting TRBD1. The CDR3 is made up of 14 amino acids. The J segment lost 4 bases and the V segment lost 3 bases, leaving 6 bases of the junction unmatched. Germline values: CDR1 SGHNT, CDR2 YYREEE (reference sequence). The CDR3 bases are TGTGCCAGCAGCTATTCCGGGACAGCAGAGACCCAGTACTTC. Translation: CASSYSGTAETQYF.

The CDR3 protein is CASSRGTGEETQYF. The CDR3, as DNA: TGCGCCAGCAGCAGGGGGACAGGGGAAGAGACCCAGTACTTC. The V gene is TRBV5-1, the J gene TRBJ2-5, with 10 nucleotides matching TRBD1. From germline, CDR1 is SGHRS and CDR2 YFSETQ. The CDR3 contains 14 residues. J lost 3 bases, V lost 4 bases, and 3 bases had no gene match.

The chain recombines TRBV29-1 with TRBJ1-1; D is unclear. The CDR3 runs 12 residues. Germline V gene data show CDR1 as SQVTM and CDR2 as ANQGSEA. V lost 3 bases, J lost 1 base, and 6 bases lay in between. CDR3 amino acids: CSVDSENTEAFF. CDR3 nucleotides: TGCAGCGTTGACTCAGAGAACACTGAAGCTTTCTTT.

The chain uses TRBV5-1 and TRBJ1-2; 9 nucleotides align to TRBD1. The CDR3 has 15 amino acids. From germline, CDR1 is SGHRS and CDR2 YFSETQ. The junction had 3 bases not matched to a gene; V was cut back by 3 bases and J by 0 bases. Here the CDR3 DNA reads TGCGCCAGCAGCTGGGGACAGGGAACTAACTATGGCTACACCTTC. Translating it yields CASSWGQGTNYGYTF.

The chain's CDR3 is CASKGSASNQPQHF. In nucleotides, the CDR3 is TGTGCCAGCAAGGGCAGCGCGAGCAATCAGCCCCAGCATTTT. This sequence joins TRBV7-9 and TRBJ1-5; D not certain. Germline-derived CDR1 and CDR2 are SEHNR and FQNEAQ (reference sequence). The CDR3 consists of 14 residues. Deletions cut 7 bases from V and 1 base from J, with 11 bases between.

Here the CDR3 reads CASSPPTGGNSPLHF. CDR3 nucleotides: TGTGCCAGCTCACCACCTACAGGGGGGAATTCACCCCTCCACTTT. The rearrangement links TRBV18 to TRBJ1-6, with TRBD1 matching over 8 bases. The CDR3 has 15 amino acids. CDR1 and CDR2 from the germline V gene are KGHSH and LQKENI. V shed 0 bases and J 7 bases; nucleotides not matched to a gene: 2.

The chain carries TRBV5-1 and TRBJ2-7, with 9 bases that match TRBD1. The CDR3 length is 14 residues. Germline lookup yields CDR1 SGHRS and CDR2 YFSETQ. V lost 0 bases to trimming and J lost 2 bases; unmatched junction nucleotides: 0. CDR3 coding DNA: TGCGCCAGCAGCTTGGGGACAGGGGCCTACGAGCAGTACTTC. Residues: CASSLGTGAYEQYF.

J is TRBJ2-7 and V is TRBV27, with D perhaps matching TRBD1 or TRBD2 (5 bases each). The V end lost 5 bases, the J end lost 4 bases, and 15 bases lay between the germline ends. The CDR3 is 14 residues long. Germline values: CDR1 MNHEY, CDR2 SMNVEV (reference sequence). CDR3: CASSLRDLPYEQYF. The CDR3 bases are TGTGCCAGCAGTCTCCGGGACCTTCCTTACGAGCAGTACTTC.

This clone was counted between two and nine times. This chain joins TRBV6-6 and TRBJ1-5; 10 bases line up with TRBD1. The J segment lost 7 bases and the V segment lost 4 bases, leaving 10 bases of the junction unmatched. CDR3 size: 16 residues. Germline CDR1 and CDR2: MNHNY and SVGAGI (reference sequence). The CDR3 loop is CASSSRQGAGIQPQHF. The CDR3 region has the DNA TGTGCCAGCAGTTCCCGACAGGGGGCAGGTATACAGCCCCAGCATTTT.

This clone has a handful of counts. The chain uses TRBV7-6 and TRBJ2-5; TRBD2 matches 8 bases. Trimming at V came to 5 bases and at J to 4 bases, leaving 6 bases not matched to a gene. This CDR3 contains 14 residues. In germline, CDR1 is SGHVS, CDR2 FNYEAQ. This CDR3 is CASSPPGGRETQYF. The CDR3 coding sequence is TGTGCCAGCAGCCCCCCGGGAGGGCGAGAGACCCAGTACTTC. The complete variable domain, with remaining parts taken from reference TRBV7-6 and TRBJ2-5, reads GAGVSQSPRYKVTKRGQDVALRCDPISGHVSLYWYRQALGQGPEFLTYFNYEAQQDKSGLPNDRFSAERPEGSISTLTIQRTEQRDSAMYRCASSPPGGRETQYFGPGTRLLVL.

In nucleotides, the CDR3 is TGTGCCAGCAGCCTAGGGGGGACAGGGCCCCCTAACTATGGCTACACCTTC. It codes for CASSLGGTGPPNYGYTF. This chain joins TRBV9 and TRBJ1-2, with 9 nucleotides matching TRBD1. The CDR3 has 17 amino acids. V shed 4 bases and J 0 bases; nucleotides not matched to a gene: 10. CDR1 is SGDLS, CDR2 YYNGEE, per germline.

The chain combines TRBV30 with TRBJ1-5; D may be TRBD1 (5 bases). The germline V gene has CDR1 GTSNPN and CDR2 SVGIG (reference sequence). Trimming stripped 0 bases from V and 6 bases from J, with 9 bases between. The CDR3 consists of 13 residues. The chain's CDR3 is CAWSVPGGQPQHF. CDR3 DNA: TGTGCCTGGAGTGTCCCCGGGGGTCAGCCCCAGCATTTT.

The V and J genes are TRBV5-1 and TRBJ1-4; D gene unclear. Germline assignment: CDR1 SGHRS and CDR2 YFSETQ. V gave up 0 bases and J gave up 8 bases, with 11 bases separating them. CDR3 length: 14 residues. This CDR3 reads CASSLDRVEEKLFF. The CDR3 DNA sequence: TGCGCCAGCAGCTTGGACAGAGTGGAAGAAAAACTGTTTTTT. Using reference TRBV5-1 and TRBJ1-4 for the parts outside the CDR3, the full variable domain is KAGVTQTPRYLIKTRGQQVTLSCSPISGHRSVSWYQQTPGQGLQFLFEYFSETQRNKGNFPGRFSGRQFSNSRSEMNVSTLELGDSALYLCASSLDRVEEKLFFGSGTQLSVL.

The chain combines TRBV7-9 with TRBJ2-3; 12 nucleotides match TRBD1. The CDR3 extends over 17 amino acids. V was clipped by 5 bases and J by 0 bases; unmatched bases: 6. CDR1 is SEHNR and CDR2 is FQNEAQ in the germline V gene (reference sequence). Written as DNA, the CDR3 is TGTGCCAGCAGCCGCGGGACAGGGGGCTTGAGCACAGATACGCAGTATTTT. It codes for CASSRGTGGLSTDTQYF.

The chain is built from TRBV6-2 or TRBV6-3 and TRBJ1-5, with D tentatively TRBD1 (5 bases). The CDR3 has 17 residues. Trimming took off 2 bases at V and 0 bases at J, with 14 bases between the two ends. From germline, CDR1 is MNHEY and CDR2 SVGEGT. The CDR3 sequence is CASSYGQGRYSNQPQHF. CDR3 coding DNA: TGTGCCAGCAGTTACGGGCAGGGTAGATATAGCAATCAGCCCCAGCATTTT.

This chain links TRBV7-9 with TRBJ1-3, with 12 bases that match TRBD1. The trim removed 4 bases at V and 0 bases at J, leaving 10 bases unmatched. The CDR3 is made up of 19 amino acids. CDR1 SEHNR and CDR2 FQNEAQ come from the germline V gene (reference sequence). The CDR3 sequence is CASSSWDRGLLTSGNTIYF. The CDR3 coding sequence is TGTGCCAGCAGCTCTTGGGACAGGGGGCTCCTTACCTCTGGAAACACCATATATTTT.